Following are 27 T cell receptor beta chains from one sample sequenced in a study of cytomegalovirus exposure and HLA in healthy donors (dated by TCRdb to about 2017). The library relied on the immunoSEQ multiplex PCR assay. For the multiplex PCR, a mixture combining 60 forward primers for TCR Vbeta segments and 13 reverse primers for TCR Jbeta segments was used. This is the immuneACCESS table as TCRdb keeps it, with only in-frame sequences that have V and J called. A part of the clones is gone; compared with another copy, unresolved V genes explain less than half, and the rest is unexplained. The sample's table lists a count of some 150,000 clones. The biggest ten clones account for approximately 0.72% of the sample. Sample: PBMCs. The receptors were sampled from a woman aged 18 to 35 in good health and CMV-seropositive.

This chain joins TRBV5-1 and TRBJ2-5; a possible D gene is TRBD1 (5 bases). Germline V gene lookup returns CDR1 SGHRS and CDR2 YFSETQ. There are 14 residues in the CDR3. With 3 bases removed from V and 6 bases from J, the gap between germline ends came to 15 bases. The DNA of the CDR3 is TGCGCCAGCAGCTCCCCCGCAGGGCCGAAGACCCAGTACTTC. It yields the protein CASSSPAGPKTQYF.

V usage is TRBV4-3 and J usage is TRBJ2-2, with 7 bases matching TRBD1. V lost 0 bases, J lost 1 base, and 5 bases stayed unmatched. The CDR3 has 17 residues. Germline CDR1 reads LGHNA; CDR2 reads YSLEER. The CDR3 nucleotides are TGCGCCAGCAGCCAAGATCTAGCAGGGGGGAACACCGGGGAGCTGTTTTTT. Protein sequence: CASSQDLAGGNTGELFF.

This chain joins TRBV5-4 and TRBJ1-2; 9 positions match TRBD1. Losses at the gene ends were 2 bases for V and 7 bases for J; bases not matched to a gene: 6. The CDR3 has 14 residues. Germline values: CDR1 SGHNT, CDR2 YYREEE (reference sequence). In DNA, the CDR3 is TGTGCCAGCAGCTTTCACAGGGGGCCGAGTGGCTACACCTTC. This sequence encodes CASSFHRGPSGYTF.

The CDR3 sequence is CASSPAGGTYTGELFF. The CDR3, as DNA: TGTGCCAGCAGTCCTGCGGGGGGCACTTACACCGGGGAGCTGTTTTTT. This chain connects TRBV27 to TRBJ2-2; 8 nucleotides match TRBD2. Germline CDR1 reads MNHEY; CDR2 reads SMNVEV (reference sequence). Trimming removed 5 bases from V and 3 bases from J; junction bases left unmatched: 8. The CDR3 sequence is 16 residues long.

The chain employs TRBV5-1 and TRBJ2-5; TRBD1 agrees at 10 bases. The CDR3 runs to 13 residues. The germline V gene encodes CDR1 SGHRS and CDR2 YFSETQ. With V trimmed by 3 bases and J by 4 bases, 0 bases remained unmatched. The CDR3 sequence: CASSWTGGETQYF. In nucleotides, the CDR3 is TGCGCCAGCAGCTGGACAGGGGGAGAGACCCAGTACTTC.

The chain carries TRBV5-3 and TRBJ2-4; 11 nucleotides align to TRBD1. TRBV5-3 is labeled an ORF, and its function is uncertain. Unmatched junction bases numbered 5, after V lost 3 bases and J lost 9 bases. This CDR3 has 14 residues. In DNA, the CDR3 is TGTGCCAGAAGCTCCCGGGACAGGGGGTCCATTCAGTACTTC. This encodes CARSSRDRGSIQYF.

The CDR3 nucleotides are TGTGCCAGCATGGGAAGCGGGTGGCGGGCCTACAATGAGCAGTTCTTC. Translated, it gives CASMGSGWRAYNEQFF. This chain joins TRBV6-6 and TRBJ2-1, with D tentatively TRBD2 (6 bases). V gave up 7 bases and J gave up 2 bases, with 18 bases separating them. The CDR3 runs 16 residues. CDR1 is MNHNY and CDR2 is SVGAGI in the germline V gene (reference sequence).

The chain recombines TRBV2 with TRBJ2-1; 9 bases map to TRBD2. The germline CDR1 and CDR2 sequences are SNHLY and FYNNEI. The V and J ends lost 6 bases and 8 bases, in that order; junction bases with no gene match: 11. This CDR3 has 15 amino acids. The CDR3 here is CASRVAGEGMYEQFF. The CDR3 region has the DNA TGTGCCAGCAGAGTAGCGGGAGAGGGTATGTATGAGCAGTTCTTC.

The rearrangement joins TRBV13 to TRBJ2-7, with a possible D match to TRBD1 (6 bases). Germline assignment: CDR1 PRHDT and CDR2 FYEKMQ (reference sequence). V lost 5 bases and J 7 bases, leaving 12 bases between the germline ends. CDR3 length: 12 amino acids. The CDR3 region is CASSSGGREQYF. The DNA for the CDR3 is TGTGCCAGCAGCAGTGGGGGCCGGGAGCAGTACTTC.

The CDR3 sequence: CASSFAGAGGYTF. The CDR3 DNA reads as TGTGCCAGCAGCTTCGCAGGGGCAGGCGGCTACACCTTC. J is TRBJ1-2 and V is TRBV11-2; D perhaps matches TRBD1 (6 bases). With 3 bases removed from V and 8 bases from J, the gap between germline ends came to 13 bases. The CDR3 runs to 13 residues. Germline lookup yields CDR1 SGHAT and CDR2 FQNNGV. Filled out from reference TRBV11-2 and TRBJ1-2, the complete variable domain reads EAGVAQSPRYKIIEKRQSVAFWCNPISGHATLYWYQQILGQGPKLLIQFQNNGVVDDSQLPKDRFSAERLKGVDSTLKIQPAKLEDSAVYLCASSFAGAGGYTFGSGTRLTVV.

The V gene is TRBV2, the J gene TRBJ1-4; a possible D gene is TRBD1 (5 bases). The germline V gene has CDR1 SNHLY and CDR2 FYNNEI. CDR3 length: 14 residues. Trimming shortened V by 7 bases and J by 5 bases, and 14 bases separated the two germline ends. CDR3 sequence reads: CASKLATGNEKLFF. Here the CDR3 DNA reads TGTGCCAGCAAGTTAGCTACAGGCAATGAAAAACTGTTTTTT.

This chain uses TRBV5-1 with TRBJ1-3; D might be TRBD1 (5 bases). There are 16 residues in the CDR3. The germline V and J ends were trimmed by 4 bases and 0 bases, with 14 bases remaining between them. CDR1 is SGHRS and CDR2 is YFSETQ in the germline V gene. CDR3 in amino acids: CASSLHGGVSGNTIYF. CDR3 sequence (DNA): TGCGCCAGCAGCCTTCACGGAGGGGTCTCTGGAAACACCATATATTTT.

This chain connects TRBV21-1 to TRBJ2-1; the table's D call TRBD2 went unverified against the DNA. TRBV21-1 is recorded as a pseudogene. CDR3 length equals 16 residues. CDR3 residues: CASSEIGLGPYNEQFF. Here the CDR3 DNA reads TGTGCCAGCAGCGAAATCGGTCTAGGCCCCTACAATGAGCAGTTCTTC.

On this clone: The sample holds other DNA sequences that translate to the same CDR3. This rearrangement joins TRBV5-1 to TRBJ1-1; no firm D call. The V end lost 4 bases, the J end lost 2 bases, and 9 bases lay between the germline ends. The CDR3 length is 13 residues. Germline CDR1 SGHRS, CDR2 YFSETQ. In nucleotides, the CDR3 is TGCGCCAGCAGCCTGGCGGGAAACACTGAAGCTTTCTTT. Residues: CASSLAGNTEAFF.

This chain joins TRBV4-2 and TRBJ2-3; D gene uncertain. Germline V gene lookup returns CDR1 LGHNA and CDR2 YNFKEQ. The CDR3 totals 17 residues. V lost 0 bases, J lost 1 base, and 14 bases lay in between. CDR3 loop: CASSQDSAGIGTDTQYF. CDR3 DNA: TGTGCCAGCAGCCAAGACTCGGCAGGCATCGGCACAGATACGCAGTATTTT.

The chain employs TRBV5-6 and TRBJ1-1, with TRBD1 identical over 7 bases. Per the germline V gene, CDR1 is SGHDT and CDR2 is YYEEEE. The CDR3 runs 15 residues. V lost 2 bases to trimming and J lost 4 bases; unmatched junction nucleotides: 8. The DNA for the CDR3 is TGTGCCAGCAGCTTCCGACAGGGTGGGTGCACTGAAGCTTTCTTT. Translated, it gives CASSFRQGGCTEAFF. The full variable domain, rest sourced from reference TRBV5-6 and TRBJ1-1, is DAGVTQSPTHLIKTRGQQVTLRCSPKSGHDTVSWYQQALGQGPQFIFQYYEEEERQRGNFPDRFSGHQFPNYSSELNVNALLLGDSALYLCASSFRQGGCTEAFFGQGTRLTVV.

This chain uses TRBV2 with TRBJ2-5, with TRBD2 identical over 9 bases. V dropped 6 bases and J dropped 4; count of bases not matched to a gene: 3. CDR3 length: 13 residues. Germline V CDR1 and CDR2: SNHLY, FYNNEI. CDR3 sequence: CASSGTSRETQYF. The DNA of the CDR3 is TGTGCCAGCAGCGGGACTAGCAGAGAGACCCAGTACTTC.

This chain connects TRBV6-4 to TRBJ2-2; D not resolved. V was clipped by 0 bases and J by 3 bases, with 5 bases between them. This CDR3 spans 14 amino acids. Looked up from germline, CDR1 is MRHNA and CDR2 is SNTAGT. CDR3 sequence: CASSDSAHTGELFF. CDR3 sequence (DNA): TGTGCCAGCAGTGACTCGGCTCACACCGGGGAGCTGTTTTTT.

The gene calls are TRBV9 and TRBJ2-5; D gene uncertain. V lost 3 bases to trimming and J lost 5 bases, with 11 bases between them. This CDR3 has 13 amino acids. CDR1 SGDLS and CDR2 YYNGEE come from the germline V gene. For the CDR3, the DNA is TGTGCCAGCAGCGCCTCCAACGCGGAGACCCAGTACTTC. It codes for CASSASNAETQYF.

The chain carries TRBV6-5 and TRBJ2-3, with 7 bases that match TRBD2. V shed 7 bases and J 4 bases; nucleotides not matched to a gene: 5. The CDR3 has 13 residues. The germline V gene encodes CDR1 MNHEY and CDR2 SVGAGI. The CDR3 sequence: CASKMAGADTQYF. The CDR3 DNA is TGTGCCAGCAAGATGGCGGGAGCAGATACGCAGTATTTT.

The J gene is TRBJ2-3, the V gene TRBV30, with TRBD2 identical over 13 bases. V lost 3 bases, J lost 7 bases, and 1 base stayed unmatched. Germline-derived CDR1 and CDR2 are GTSNPN and SVGIG (reference sequence). This CDR3 has 13 amino acids. The DNA for the CDR3 is TGTGCCTGGAGGACTAGCGGGGGGCATACGCAGTATTTT. Protein: CAWRTSGGHTQYF.

The gene calls are TRBV5-1 and TRBJ2-1, with D tentatively TRBD1 (5 bases). The CDR3 has 15 amino acids. From germline, CDR1 is SGHRS and CDR2 YFSETQ. V lost 0 bases, J lost 1 base, and 8 bases lay in between. The CDR3 region has the DNA TGCGCCAGCAGCTTGGAGGCAGGGTCCTACAATGAGCAGTTCTTC. Translated, it gives CASSLEAGSYNEQFF.

The gene calls are TRBV9 and TRBJ2-2; 12 nucleotides agree with TRBD2. J lost 7 bases, V lost 4 bases, and 11 bases had no gene match. CDR1 and CDR2 (germline): SGDLS, YYNGEE. This CDR3 has 17 residues. The CDR3 region is CASSIRASGGAVGELFF. The CDR3 nucleotides are TGTGCCAGCAGCATCCGCGCTAGCGGGGGGGCGGTCGGGGAGCTGTTTTTT.

The chain joins TRBV9 to TRBJ1-2; 9 nucleotides align to TRBD1. Trimming took 3 bases from V and 8 from J; bases not matched to a gene: 11. Germline CDR1 and CDR2: SGDLS and YYNGEE. The CDR3 loop spans 15 amino acids. CDR3 sequence reads: CASSATQGALHGYTF. The CDR3 DNA follows: TGTGCCAGCAGCGCTACACAGGGGGCGCTCCACGGCTACACCTTC.

The gene calls are TRBV6-6 and TRBJ1-3; D is ambiguous. Trimming removed 4 bases at V and 5 bases at J, with 18 bases between. Germline V CDR1 and CDR2: MNHNY, SVGAGI (reference sequence). This CDR3 contains 16 residues. The CDR3 protein is CASSSSGNPARNTIYF. Here the CDR3 DNA reads TGTGCCAGCAGTTCATCGGGGAATCCTGCCCGAAACACCATATATTTT.

The chain employs TRBV4-3 and TRBJ2-1; D call uncertain. Trimming stripped 0 bases from V and 8 bases from J, with 11 bases between. Germline V gene lookup returns CDR1 LGHNA and CDR2 YSLEER. The CDR3 spans 14 residues. The CDR3: CASSQDIGEDEQFF. DNA of the CDR3: TGCGCCAGCAGCCAAGATATCGGCGAGGATGAGCAGTTCTTC.

V is TRBV19 and J is TRBJ2-7; possibly TRBD1 for D (7 bases). The ends were cut back, 4 bases at V and 4 bases at J, with 17 bases in the middle. The CDR3 spans 15 residues. CDR1 is LNHDA and CDR2 is SQIVND in the germline V gene (reference sequence). The CDR3 sequence: CASSKQEGARYEQYF. The CDR3 bases are TGTGCCAGTAGTAAACAGGAGGGGGCGCGATACGAGCAGTACTTC.